These 16 T cell receptor beta chains came from one sample sequenced in a study of radiotherapy plus CTLA-4 blockade in lung cancer. Produced via immunoSEQ multiplex PCR; TCRdb's table is partial and in-frame only. The data contain tens of thousands of clones, 77% of them seen just once; the ten biggest clones take up 3% to 4%. The sample was peripheral blood, taken from a patient treated with radiotherapy plus ipilimumab. The source of these receptors is a human donor with non-small cell lung cancer who had a partial response to radiotherapy plus ipilimumab.

V and J are TRBV19 and TRBJ1-1; D is possibly TRBD1 (6 bases). Trimming pared 5 bases from V and 7 bases from J, leaving 11 bases between. This CDR3 contains 12 residues. Germline lookup yields CDR1 LNHDA and CDR2 SQIVND (reference sequence). The CDR3 is CASSPGDHEAFF. The DNA of the CDR3 is TGTGCCAGTAGTCCAGGGGATCATGAAGCTTTCTTT. The full variable domain, with the rest looked up from reference TRBV19 and TRBJ1-1, is DGGITQSPKYLFRKEGQNVTLSCEQNLNHDAMYWYRQDPGQGLRLIYYSQIVNDFQKGDIAEGYSVSREKKESFPLTVTSAQKNPTAFYLCASSPGDHEAFFGQGTRLTVV.

The rearrangement joins TRBV7-8 to TRBJ2-7, with 9 bases fitting TRBD1. The CDR3 length is 16 residues. CDR1 is SGHVS and CDR2 is FQNEAQ in the germline V gene. Unmatched junction bases numbered 6, after V lost 0 bases and J lost 3 bases. The CDR3 DNA sequence: TGTGCCAGCAGCTTAGCAGCCGGACAGGGGATCTACGAGCAGTACTTC. Translating it yields CASSLAAGQGIYEQYF.

The sample holds a few counts of this clone. In nucleotides, the CDR3 is TGTGCCAGCAGCGTACAGGGCGGCACTGAAGCTTTCTTT. Translated, it gives CASSVQGGTEAFF. The V and J genes are TRBV9 and TRBJ1-1, with D possibly matching TRBD1 (5 bases). CDR3 length equals 13 residues. Germline V gene sequence: CDR1 SGDLS, CDR2 YYNGEE. V lost 1 base to trimming and J lost 4 bases, with 8 bases between them.

The gene calls are TRBV29-1 and TRBJ1-4; the match to TRBD1 covers 9 bases. Germline V gives CDR1 SQVTM, CDR2 ANQGSEA. V lost 6 bases and J lost 0; bases outside the gene matches: 8. CDR3 size: 16 residues. DNA for the CDR3: TGCAGCGTCTTCCCGGGACAGGGAACAACTAATGAAAAACTGTTTTTT. Amino acids: CSVFPGQGTTNEKLFF.

V and J are TRBV4-3 and TRBJ2-7, with 7 positions matching TRBD2. V shed 3 bases and J 2 bases; nucleotides not matched to a gene: 7. CDR3 size: 15 residues. Germline V lookup: CDR1 LGHNA, CDR2 YSLEER. CDR3 nucleotides: TGCGCCAGCAGCCAGATATGGGGGGGGGCCTACGAGCAGTACTTC. Translating gives CASSQIWGGAYEQYF.

The chain employs TRBV6-6 and TRBJ1-1; D not resolved. The CDR3 runs 10 residues. The germline V gene has CDR1 MNHNY and CDR2 SVGAGI (reference sequence). Deletions cut 9 bases from V and 5 bases from J, with 7 bases between. The chain's CDR3 is CASSRTEAFF. CDR3 nucleotide sequence: TGTGCCAGTTCCAGAACTGAAGCTTTCTTT.

The chain links TRBV6-5 to TRBJ2-3, with 11 bases fitting TRBD2. V lost 5 bases to trimming and J lost 5 bases; unmatched junction nucleotides: 6. Germline CDR1 and CDR2: MNHEY and SVGAGI. The CDR3 consists of 15 residues. The CDR3 is CASSPGLAGGDTQYF. CDR3 nucleotides: TGTGCCAGCAGTCCGGGGCTAGCGGGGGGAGATACGCAGTATTTT.

This chain links TRBV14 with TRBJ1-4, with D perhaps matching TRBD1 (5 bases). The germline V gene has CDR1 SGHDN and CDR2 FVKESK. The V gene lost 3 bases and the J gene lost 6 bases, with 14 bases spanning the gap. The CDR3 runs to 15 residues. The CDR3 DNA sequence: TGTGCCAGCAGCCAGACCGACAGTCTTCATGAAAAACTGTTTTTT. This encodes CASSQTDSLHEKLFF.

The chain is built from TRBV5-4 and TRBJ2-5; 8 bases match TRBD2. The junction had 10 bases not matched to a gene; V was cut back by 3 bases and J by 3 bases. CDR3 size: 16 residues. Germline V gene data show CDR1 as SGHNT and CDR2 as YYREEE (reference sequence). Here the CDR3 DNA reads TGTGCCAGCAGCTCCCCGACTAGCGTGGGGGAAGAGACCCAGTACTTC. Residues: CASSSPTSVGEETQYF.

This sequence joins TRBV19 and TRBJ2-7; D gene ambiguous. Germline V gene data show CDR1 as LNHDA and CDR2 as SQIVND (reference sequence). The length of the CDR3 is 13 residues. V was cut by 0 bases and J by 3 bases, with 6 bases left in between. CDR3 protein: CASSIETSYEQYF. CDR3 nucleotides: TGTGCCAGTAGTATAGAAACAAGCTACGAGCAGTACTTC.

The chain links TRBV5-4 to TRBJ1-2, with a weak D call TRBD1 (6 bases). Germline lookup yields CDR1 SGHNT and CDR2 YYREEE (reference sequence). There are 13 residues in the CDR3. V was pared by 0 bases and J by 8 bases, with 11 bases between. The CDR3 coding sequence is TGTGCCAGCAGCTTGGACAGGGAAAAAGGCTACACCTTC. This encodes CASSLDREKGYTF.

CDR3 coding DNA: TGCGCCAGCAGCTTGGGTGGGACAGAAGGAATAGCCAAAAACATTCAGTACTTC. Translating gives CASSLGGTEGIAKNIQYF. The chain has TRBV5-1 and TRBJ2-4, with 7 bases lining up with TRBD1. Germline V lookup: CDR1 SGHRS, CDR2 YFSETQ. There are 18 residues in the CDR3. V was pared by 0 bases and J by 0 bases, with 9 bases of the junction left unmatched.

The chain links TRBV9 to TRBJ2-1, with 8 bases lining up with TRBD2. This CDR3 comprises 16 residues. Per germline, CDR1 SGDLS and CDR2 YYNGEE. After removal of 4 bases from V and 4 bases from J, the junction contained 10 bases not matched to a gene. CDR3 sequence reads: CASSQPGLGTYNEQFF. The CDR3 nucleotides are TGTGCCAGCAGCCAACCGGGACTAGGTACTTACAATGAGCAGTTCTTC.

V is TRBV4-1 and J is TRBJ2-3; TRBD2 agrees at 12 bases. CDR1 is MGHRA, CDR2 YSYEKL, per germline. The CDR3 has 16 amino acids. The junction had 3 bases not matched to a gene; V was cut back by 2 bases and J by 3 bases. In nucleotides, the CDR3 is TGCGCCAGCAGCCAATTTCTAGCGGGGGGGACAGATACGCAGTATTTT. Translating it yields CASSQFLAGGTDTQYF.

This sequence joins TRBV6-1 and TRBJ1-4; a weak D match, TRBD1 (5 bases). Germline V gene lookup returns CDR1 MNHNS and CDR2 SASEGT. The germline V and J ends were trimmed by 8 bases and 3 bases, with 13 bases remaining between them. CDR3 length: 14 residues. CDR3: CASSEQGSNEKLFF. DNA for the CDR3: TGTGCCAGCTCCGAGCAGGGCTCTAATGAAAAACTGTTTTTT.

CDR3 sequence reads: CASSEYIPVLGDTQYF. Written as DNA, the CDR3 is TGTGCCAGCAGTGAATATATTCCGGTCCTCGGAGATACGCAGTATTTT. The chain employs TRBV25-1 and TRBJ2-3, with D hard to call. The CDR3 extends over 16 amino acids. Germline V lookup: CDR1 MGHDK, CDR2 SYGVNS. The V end was cut by 0 bases, the J end by 5 bases, with 15 bases between.